The rows below give T cell receptor beta chains drawn from one sample of a study of shared T cell receptors in the human thymus. Sequencing was performed with immunoSEQ multiplex PCR; in TCRdb, only in-frame clones are kept and a portion is missing. The table records around 730,000 clones, approximately 83% of them present only once. The data were also submitted as part of a second study, on human thymus T cells.

The sample comprised thymocytes. The receptor source for this set is a girl in the first two years of life with a congenital heart defect. The conserved cysteine and the conserved F or W are not part of the CDR3 here.

v_call: TRBV6-5; j_call: TRBJ1-2; cdr3_aa: ASRTRGPNNYGYT
v_call: TRBV25-1; j_call: TRBJ2-1; cdr3_aa: ASTFGTLDNEQF
v_call: TRBV5-4; j_call: TRBJ2-1; cdr3_aa: ASSLVGTNHGYNEQF
v_call: TRBV9; j_call: TRBJ1-4; cdr3_aa: ASSPQDRGNNEKLF
v_call: TRBV5-3; j_call: TRBJ1-4; cdr3_aa: AGRRRQVEKTATNEKLF
v_call: TRBV6-5; j_call: TRBJ1-1; cdr3_aa: ASSYSYTGHGTEAF
v_call: TRBV5-1; j_call: TRBJ1-4; cdr3_aa: ASSLVGTGLPNEKLF
v_call: TRBV10-3; j_call: TRBJ2-2; cdr3_aa: AISETLAGGNTGELF
v_call: TRBV5-1; j_call: TRBJ2-7; cdr3_aa: ASSLIFQGSSYEQY
v_call: TRBV27; j_call: TRBJ2-5; cdr3_aa: ASSMTGKSGETQY
v_call: TRBV5-6; j_call: TRBJ2-1; cdr3_aa: ASTHGGQQF
v_call: TRBV5-6; j_call: TRBJ1-2; cdr3_aa: ASSLNRGRPYGYT
v_call: TRBV6-5; j_call: TRBJ1-1; cdr3_aa: ASQTDRGTEAF
v_call: TRBV5-1; j_call: TRBJ1-1; cdr3_aa: ASSLAIRGHVMAKAF
v_call: TRBV19; j_call: TRBJ2-6; cdr3_aa: ASSPDRGTGANVLT
v_call: TRBV5-4; j_call: TRBJ2-1; cdr3_aa: ASSPSLAGTLYNEQF
v_call: TRBV6-6; j_call: TRBJ1-1; cdr3_aa: ASSYTDRAVNTEAF
v_call: TRBV19; j_call: TRBJ2-5; cdr3_aa: ASSKGGTTPEETQY
v_call: TRBV11-3; j_call: TRBJ2-7; cdr3_aa: ASSLGDNASSYEQY
v_call: TRBV18; j_call: TRBJ1-2; cdr3_aa: ASSISRGPNYGYT
v_call: TRBV29-1; j_call: TRBJ2-7; cdr3_aa: SVESLVGGTEQY
v_call: TRBV6-1; j_call: TRBJ2-3; cdr3_aa: ASSQTGILEDTQY
v_call: TRBV2; j_call: TRBJ2-5; cdr3_aa: ASESNQPGLVKETQY
v_call: TRBV27; j_call: TRBJ1-5; cdr3_aa: ASSRITGARGNQPQH
v_call: TRBV7-9; j_call: TRBJ1-6; cdr3_aa: ASSLTGTGQSPLH
v_call: TRBV28; j_call: TRBJ1-6; cdr3_aa: ASSHPRGREGSYNSPLH
v_call: TRBV6-1; j_call: TRBJ2-3; cdr3_aa: ASIYCCRGTDTQY
v_call: TRBV9; j_call: TRBJ1-6; cdr3_aa: ASSPPTGENSPLH
v_call: TRBV5-1; j_call: TRBJ2-7; cdr3_aa: ASSFRTCSYEQY
v_call: TRBV27; j_call: TRBJ1-2; cdr3_aa: ASSLLGTGSGYT